Listed below are T cell receptor beta chains from one sample, sequenced in a study of blood T cell repertoires in COVID-19. TCRdb's table, derived via immunoSEQ multiplex PCR, lists solely in-frame clones and lacks some. The sample carries roughly 180,000 clones, 90% to 95% recorded once. Sequencing was performed on peripheral blood. These receptor sequences come from a man aged 30 to 39 with COVID-19, enrolled during active disease. CDR3s include the opening cysteine and the closing phenylalanine or tryptophan. The D gene is left open where the match is weak. A row's size may be missing; if present it is once, few, many or a size class.

V gene	J gene	D gene	clone size	CDR3 protein	CDR3 DNA
TRBV5-4	TRBJ1-3	.	.	CASSGGTFSGNTIYF	TGTGCCAGCTCGGGAGGAACGTTCTCTGGAAACACCATATATTTT
TRBV21-1	TRBJ1-2	.	once	CASSKAGRRLNYGYTF	TGTGCCAGCAGCAAAGCCGGGAGACGGTTGAACTATGGCTACACCTTC
TRBV20-1	TRBJ2-5	.	.	CSARYQETQYF	TGCAGTGCCCGGTACCAAGAGACCCAGTACTTC
TRBV5-1	TRBJ1-6	TRBD1	.	CASSVQTGGNSPLHF	TGCGCCAGCAGCGTCCAGACAGGGGGTAATTCACCCCTCCACTTT
TRBV5-4	TRBJ1-1	.	.	CASSLVADSITNTEAFF	TGTGCCAGCAGCTTGGTTGCGGACAGTATCACGAACACTGAAGCTTTCTTT
TRBV7-9	TRBJ1-3	.	.	CASSPALQGPVSGNTIYF	TGTGCCAGCAGCCCCGCCCTACAGGGACCAGTCTCTGGAAACACCATATATTTT
TRBV19	TRBJ2-5	.	once	CASSPQRVTETQYF	TGTGCCAGTAGTCCACAGCGGGTGACGGAGACCCAGTACTTC
TRBV12-5	TRBJ2-2	TRBD1	.	CASGLVPGQGVFGELFF	TGTGCTAGTGGTTTGGTACCGGGACAGGGGGTCTTCGGGGAGCTGTTTTTT
TRBV30	TRBJ1-2	TRBD1	.	CAWSRGPGEDYGYTF	TGTGCCTGGAGTAGGGGGCCGGGGGAAGACTATGGCTACACCTTC
TRBV2	TRBJ1-3	TRBD1	.	CASEWTGQASGNTIYF	TGTGCCAGTGAATGGACAGGGCAAGCCTCTGGAAACACCATATATTTT
TRBV10-3	TRBJ1-6	.	.	CAISATQGSYNSPLHF	TGTGCCATCAGTGCCACACAGGGCTCCTATAATTCACCCCTCCACTTT
TRBV5-4	TRBJ1-2	.	.	CASSPGGIYGYTF	TGTGCCAGCAGCCCGGGGGGTATCTATGGCTACACCTTC
TRBV7-2	TRBJ1-1	.	.	CASSTQAATEAFF	TGTGCCAGCAGCACCCAGGCTGCCACTGAAGCTTTCTTT
TRBV5-1	TRBJ2-5	.	.	CASRNSIQETQYF	TGCGCCAGCAGAAACAGTATCCAAGAGACCCAGTACTTC
TRBV4-1	TRBJ2-7	.	.	CASSLTMTSTGEQYF	TGCGCCAGCAGCCTCACAATGACTAGTACGGGCGAGCAGTACTTC
TRBV19	TRBJ2-3	.	once	CASSERLSNTQYF	TGTGCCAGTAGTGAAAGACTATCAAATACGCAGTATTTT
TRBV5-1	TRBJ2-5	TRBD2	.	CASSSATSGGAETQYF	TGCGCCAGCAGCTCGGCGACTAGCGGGGGGGCCGAGACCCAGTACTTC
TRBV6-1	TRBJ1-1	TRBD1	.	CASSESGVPGRGREAFF	TGTGCCAGCAGTGAATCGGGGGTTCCCGGGAGGGGGCGTGAAGCTTTCTTT
TRBV9	TRBJ1-1	TRBD1	once	CASSEYQGARTEAFF	TGTGCCAGCAGCGAATATCAGGGGGCAAGAACTGAAGCTTTCTTT
TRBV7-2	TRBJ1-1	.	.	CASSLAQGLFTEAFF	TGTGCCAGCAGCTTAGCCCAGGGTTTGTTCACTGAAGCTTTCTTT
TRBV7-6	TRBJ2-3	TRBD2	.	CASSLYGGAGDTQYF	TGTGCCAGCAGCTTGTACGGGGGGGCGGGAGATACGCAGTATTTT
TRBV7-6	TRBJ1-1	TRBD1	.	CASSSFTGTGNTEAFF	TGTGCCAGCAGCTCCTTCACCGGGACAGGGAACACTGAAGCTTTCTTT
TRBV19	TRBJ2-1	TRBD2	.	CASSIGLAEYNEQFF	TGTGCCAGTAGTATAGGGCTAGCGGAATACAATGAGCAGTTCTTC
TRBV5-1	TRBJ1-1	TRBD1	.	CASSPGQGGNTEAFF	TGCGCCAGCAGCCCCGGACAGGGGGGGAACACTGAAGCTTTCTTT
TRBV10-3	TRBJ1-2	TRBD1	.	CAIQTQGAFGYTF	TGTGCCATTCAGACACAGGGGGCATTTGGCTACACCTTC
TRBV11-2	TRBJ1-3	.	.	CASSPPGRQLSGNTIYF	TGTGCCAGCAGCCCACCCGGTCGACAGCTCTCTGGAAACACCATATATTTT
TRBV19	TRBJ1-4	.	.	CASSREGFRGEKLFF	TGTGCCAGTAGTAGAGAAGGGTTTAGGGGTGAAAAACTGTTTTTT
TRBV6-6	TRBJ1-2	.	few	CASSYSQGKGYTF	TGTGCCAGCAGTTACTCTCAGGGAAAAGGCTACACCTTC
TRBV6-1	TRBJ1-2	.	.	CASSEQGNYGYTF	TGTGCCAGCAGTGAACAGGGGAACTATGGCTACACCTTC
TRBV27	TRBJ1-1	.	.	CASRNKAQGTQEAFF	TGTGCCAGCAGGAATAAAGCACAGGGAACCCAAGAAGCTTTCTTT
TRBV4-1	TRBJ2-5	.	.	CASSQLGAGQQETQYF	TGCGCCAGCAGCCAGCTTGGGGCCGGACAGCAAGAGACCCAGTACTTC
TRBV12-3/TRBV12-4	TRBJ2-7	.	.	CASSWGVYEQYF	TGTGCCAGCTCCTGGGGGGTTTACGAGCAGTACTTC
TRBV3-1/TRBV3-2	TRBJ2-7	TRBD2	.	CASSPDAAGVPYEQYF	TGTGCCAGCAGCCCAGACGCGGCGGGGGTACCCTACGAGCAGTACTTC
TRBV10-2	TRBJ1-5	TRBD1	.	CASNPGQGQPQHF	TGCGCCAGCAATCCGGGACAGGGACAGCCCCAGCATTTT
TRBV2	TRBJ2-5	TRBD2	.	CASSDGGGDWETQYF	TGTGCCAGCAGTGACGGTGGGGGGGATTGGGAGACCCAGTACTTC
TRBV11-2	TRBJ1-1	.	.	CASSSGHPNTEAFF	TGTGCCAGCAGCTCGGGACACCCGAACACTGAAGCTTTCTTT
TRBV2	TRBJ1-5	.	.	CASRVDSLRNQPQHF	TGTGCCAGCAGGGTGGACAGTCTTCGGAATCAGCCCCAGCATTTT
TRBV12-3/TRBV12-4	TRBJ1-5	.	.	CASSLVGASKHF	TGTGCCAGCAGTTTAGTGGGGGCCTCGAAGCATTTT
TRBV7-9	TRBJ1-4	TRBD1	.	CASSLGGQGWNEKLFF	TGTGCCAGCAGCTTAGGGGGACAGGGCTGGAATGAAAAACTGTTTTTT
TRBV23-1	TRBJ1-4	TRBD1	.	CASSPFMQGGGGKLFF	TGCGCCAGCAGTCCTTTCATGCAGGGGGGTGGTGGAAAACTGTTTTTT
TRBV27	TRBJ1-1	.	.	CASSYQIPTAGNTEAFF	TGTGCCAGCAGTTACCAAATACCGACAGCCGGGAACACTGAAGCTTTCTTT
TRBV7-9	TRBJ2-5	.	.	CASSSRGYQETQYF	TGTGCCAGCAGCTCCAGGGGCTATCAAGAGACCCAGTACTTC
TRBV19	TRBJ1-5	.	.	CASSISREVNQPQHF	TGTGCCAGTAGTATTTCCAGGGAAGTCAATCAGCCCCAGCATTTT
TRBV3-1/TRBV3-2	TRBJ2-1	TRBD2	.	CASSQVGLAGGGEQFF	TGTGCCAGCAGCCAAGTGGGACTAGCGGGGGGTGGTGAGCAGTTCTTC
TRBV6-5	TRBJ2-3	.	.	CASSYPGRGLTDTQYF	TGTGCCAGCAGTTACCCCGGCAGGGGCCTCACAGATACGCAGTATTTT
TRBV19	TRBJ1-2	.	.	CASSIDRGRGYTF	TGTGCCAGTAGTATAGACCGGGGAAGGGGCTACACCTTC
TRBV9	TRBJ1-3	.	.	CASSVAQGSSGNTIYF	TGTGCCAGCAGCGTAGCCCAGGGGAGCTCTGGAAACACCATATATTTT
TRBV6-5	TRBJ1-2	TRBD1	.	CASYGQGFNYGYTF	TGTGCCAGCTACGGACAGGGGTTTAACTATGGCTACACCTTC
TRBV5-1	TRBJ2-5	.	.	CASSSGGQETQYF	TGCGCCAGCAGCTCCGGGGGCCAAGAGACCCAGTACTTC
TRBV11-3	TRBJ2-2	.	.	CASSFGSNTGELFF	TGTGCCAGCAGCTTTGGCAGTAACACCGGGGAGCTGTTTTTT
TRBV7-3	TRBJ1-1	TRBD1	.	CASSSGTGYTEAFF	TGTGCCAGCAGCTCCGGGACAGGGTATACTGAAGCTTTCTTT
TRBV12-5	TRBJ2-2	TRBD1	.	CASGLGDRGQGELFF	TGTGCTAGTGGTTTGGGCGACAGGGGCCAGGGGGAGCTGTTTTTT
TRBV6-5	TRBJ2-3	.	.	CASRASDRTDTQYF	TGTGCCAGCAGGGCTAGCGACCGCACAGATACGCAGTATTTT
TRBV7-2	TRBJ2-5	TRBD1	.	CASSRDRGTETQYF	TGTGCCAGCAGCCGTGACAGGGGGACGGAGACCCAGTACTTC
TRBV5-1	TRBJ2-7	.	.	CASSTDPDFSYEQYF	TGCGCCAGCAGTACTGATCCAGACTTTTCCTACGAGCAGTACTTC
TRBV5-4	TRBJ2-1	TRBD2	.	CASSPGTSGGHKSYNEQFF	TGTGCCAGCAGCCCGGGGACTAGCGGGGGACACAAGTCCTACAATGAGCAGTTCTTC
TRBV6-5	TRBJ1-1	.	once	CASSLRRGNTEAFF	TGTGCCAGCAGTTTGCGCAGGGGGAACACTGAAGCTTTCTTT
TRBV19	TRBJ1-6	TRBD1	once	CASSPRQGTPPLHF	TGTGCCAGTAGTCCAAGACAGGGTACGCCACCCCTCCACTTT